Listed below are T cell receptor beta chains from one sample, sequenced in a study of blood T cell repertoires in COVID-19. Method: immunoSEQ multiplex PCR; TCRdb's copy keeps in-frame clones and lacks some. The table lists fewer than 300,000 clones, 70% to 90% of them singletons. Sequencing used peripheral blood. The receptors here all came from a man aged 45-60 years with COVID-19, enrolled during active disease. The CDR3 runs from the conserved cysteine through the conserved F or W. The D gene is left open where the match is weak. The listing skips clone size in some rows; elsewhere it reads once, few, many or a size class.

v_call: TRBV11-1; j_call: TRBJ1-1; clone_size: few; d_call: NA; cdr3_nt: TGTGCCAGCAGCGGCAGGGGTAGCACTGAAGCTTTCTTT; cdr3_aa: CASSGRGSTEAFF
v_call: TRBV3-1/TRBV3-2; j_call: TRBJ1-1; clone_size: NA; d_call: NA; cdr3_nt: TGTGCCAGCAGCCAAGATTTTGCAGGCCACATGAACACTGAAGCTTTCTTT; cdr3_aa: CASSQDFAGHMNTEAFF
v_call: TRBV5-4; j_call: TRBJ2-3; clone_size: NA; d_call: TRBD1; cdr3_nt: TGTGCCAGCAGCCTTGCCGGGACAGGGGAGGGAGATACGCAGTATTTT; cdr3_aa: CASSLAGTGEGDTQYF
v_call: TRBV5-1; j_call: TRBJ2-2; clone_size: NA; d_call: TRBD2; cdr3_nt: TGCGCCAGCAGCACCCTAGCGGGAGGCCGTTCCGGGGAGCTGTTTTTT; cdr3_aa: CASSTLAGGRSGELFF
v_call: TRBV9; j_call: TRBJ2-2; clone_size: once; d_call: TRBD2; cdr3_nt: TGTGCCAGCAGCGTACTAGCGGGAGAGACCGGGGAGCTGTTTTTT; cdr3_aa: CASSVLAGETGELFF
v_call: TRBV5-6; j_call: TRBJ2-2; clone_size: once; d_call: TRBD2; cdr3_nt: TGTGCCAGCAGCTTGGACGCAAGCGGGGCCGGGGAGCTGTTTTTT; cdr3_aa: CASSLDASGAGELFF
v_call: TRBV4-3; j_call: TRBJ2-7; clone_size: NA; d_call: TRBD2; cdr3_nt: TGCGCCAGCAGCCAAGCCCAGGGCGGGGGGATCTACGAGCAGTACTTC; cdr3_aa: CASSQAQGGGIYEQYF
v_call: TRBV11-2; j_call: TRBJ2-1; clone_size: NA; d_call: TRBD2; cdr3_nt: TGTGCCAGCAGCCTGACTAGCGGGAGTTCCAATGAGCAGTTCTTC; cdr3_aa: CASSLTSGSSNEQFF
v_call: TRBV4-2; j_call: TRBJ2-2; clone_size: NA; d_call: TRBD2; cdr3_nt: TGTGCCAGCAGCCAAGAGGGCAGCGGGAGGGCCACCGGGGAGCTGTTTTTT; cdr3_aa: CASSQEGSGRATGELFF
v_call: TRBV5-1; j_call: TRBJ2-2; clone_size: NA; d_call: TRBD2; cdr3_nt: TGCGCCAGCAGCTTGGCCTGGGTGGGAGGGCCGGACACCGGGGAGCTGTTTTTT; cdr3_aa: CASSLAWVGGPDTGELFF
v_call: TRBV19; j_call: TRBJ1-3; clone_size: once; d_call: TRBD1; cdr3_nt: TGTGCCAGTAGTAACCCGGGACAGGGGGTTTTAGCTGGAAACACCATATATTTT; cdr3_aa: CASSNPGQGVLAGNTIYF